This T cell receptor beta chain was recorded in a study of control samples from healthy donors and cancer patients. Assay: immunoSEQ multiplex PCR; the TCRdb copy retains only in-frame clones and omits some. The table has fewer than 85,000 clones, 75% to 90% seen once; the top ten hold 7.2%. This clone was seen a few times. The receptor was derived from a man aged 50 to 60 in good health. Sequencing was performed on blood.

This chain's CDR3 is CASSEQLAAGGGSQYF. CDR3 bases: TGTGCCAGCAGTGAGCAGCTAGCGGCGGGCGGGGGGTCCCAGTATTTT. This chain links TRBV2 with TRBJ2-3; 8 bases are shared with TRBD2. The junction had 17 bases not matched to a gene; V was cut back by 3 bases and J by 12 bases. Looked up from germline, CDR1 is SNHLY and CDR2 is FYNNEI. There are 16 residues in the CDR3.